This T cell receptor (beta chain) stems from a study of blood T cell repertoires in COVID-19. Looking at the study overall: Italy, Spain and the United States were the sources of the convalescent and acute COVID-19 samples. PBMCs, B-cell-depleted T cells, or T cells were the source of the cDNA or gDNA that made up the material.

Authors' analysis steps: Scientists estimated how many nucleated cells there were by amplifying reference gene primers. Measured with immunoSEQ multiplex PCR; TCRdb has only the in-frame clones, and not every one. D and trimming come from the DNA, and the V and J calls and clone size come from that table. The table records 50,000 or so clones, approximately 80% of them present only once. The CDR3 has 15 amino acids. Germline CDR1 and CDR2: SGHTA and FQGNSA. V lost 3 bases to trimming and J lost 8 bases, with 16 bases between them. The J gene is TRBJ1-4, the V gene TRBV7-2; unclear D gene. Material: peripheral blood. This TCR derives from a man in his 70s with acute or convalescent COVID-19. The CDR3 bases are TGTGCCAGCAGCTTCATTGGCTCTCGGAGGGAAAAACTGTTTTTT. The encoded protein is CASSFIGSRREKLFF.